Listed below are T cell receptor beta chains from one sample, sequenced in a study of OX40 agonist ivuxolimab in advanced cancers. Repertoires were generated with immunoSEQ multiplex PCR, while TCRdb's copy carries only in-frame clones and drops some. The sample holds tens of thousands of clones, around 86% seen once. The sample here was CD4+ or CD8+ T cells sorted from blood, taken in a trial of the OX40 agonist ivuxolimab. The receptors stem from an adult with an advanced solid tumor such as melanoma, head and neck, liver or kidney cancer. Each CDR3 is given with its conserved first and last residue. A D gene is named only where the DNA matches it firmly. Only some rows state a clone size, as once, few, many or a class for expanded clones.

d_call	cdr3_length	clone_size	j_call	v_call	cdr3_aa	cdr3_nt
.	13	.	TRBJ2-7	TRBV5-1	CASSPSRTYEQYF	TGCGCCAGCAGCCCCTCCCGAACCTACGAGCAGTACTTC
.	12	once	TRBJ2-7	TRBV16	CASSQSGNEQYF	TGTGCCAGCAGCCAATCGGGCAACGAGCAGTACTTC
.	12	.	TRBJ1-1	TRBV6-5	CASSYPRGIAFF	TGTGCCAGCAGTTACCCGAGGGGTATCGCTTTCTTT
.	15	once	TRBJ1-5	TRBV7-2	CASSLWGASNQPQHF	TGTGCCAGCAGCTTATGGGGGGCTAGCAATCAGCCCCAGCATTTT
TRBD1	14	.	TRBJ1-5	TRBV27	CASSLYRGDQPQHF	TGTGCCAGCAGTTTATACAGGGGGGATCAGCCCCAGCATTTT
.	13	.	TRBJ1-1	TRBV18	CASSPGSDTEAFF	TGTGCCAGCTCACCAGGGAGTGACACTGAAGCTTTCTTT
.	13	.	TRBJ2-7	TRBV6-6	CASSPTSYRGAYF	TGTGCCAGCAGTCCGACCTCCTATCGGGGTGCCTACTTC
TRBD1	17	few	TRBJ1-4	TRBV19	CATTGQGGTATNEKLFF	TGTGCCACCACCGGGCAGGGGGGAACGGCAACTAATGAAAAACTGTTTTTT
TRBD1	13	.	TRBJ2-7	TRBV18	CASSPRDRGEQYF	TGTGCCAGCTCACCGAGGGACAGGGGCGAGCAGTACTTC
TRBD1	14	.	TRBJ2-1	TRBV7-8	CASSPRGQTPEQFF	TGTGCCAGCAGCCCCAGGGGACAGACCCCTGAGCAGTTCTTC
.	12	.	TRBJ2-1	TRBV7-2	CASSTSGGEQFF	TGTGCCAGCAGCACCTCAGGCGGTGAGCAGTTCTTC
TRBD1	13	.	TRBJ2-7	TRBV10-3	CAIRDRGAYEQYF	TGTGCCATACGGGACAGGGGGGCCTACGAGCAGTACTTC
.	15	.	TRBJ1-1	TRBV28	CASSPPTGSADEAFF	TGTGCCAGCAGTCCGCCGACAGGAAGTGCTGATGAAGCTTTCTTT
.	14	few	TRBJ1-1	TRBV7-9	CASSLREQNTEAFF	TGTGCCAGCAGCTTAAGGGAACAGAACACTGAAGCTTTCTTT
TRBD2	13	.	TRBJ2-3	TRBV9	CASSASGGNTQYF	TGTGCCAGCAGCGCAAGCGGGGGGAATACGCAGTATTTT
.	16	.	TRBJ1-1	TRBV11-3	CASSLALFAGLTEAFF	TGTGCCAGCAGCTTAGCCCTATTTGCCGGGCTCACTGAAGCTTTCTTT
.	15	.	TRBJ1-5	TRBV19	CASSLLGRRNQPQHF	TGTGCCAGTAGTCTACTGGGCCGCCGCAATCAGCCCCAGCATTTT
.	15	.	TRBJ1-5	TRBV19	CASTLGAFSNQPQHF	TGTGCCAGTACCCTGGGGGCGTTCAGCAATCAGCCCCAGCATTTT
.	13	.	TRBJ1-2	TRBV29-1	CSVVGGNPYGYTF	TGCAGCGTTGTCGGGGGTAACCCCTATGGCTACACCTTC
.	14	few	TRBJ1-6	TRBV19	CASSWGPDNSPLHF	TGTGCCAGTAGTTGGGGCCCTGATAATTCACCCCTCCACTTT
TRBD1	13	.	TRBJ1-6	TRBV6-6	CASSGQGGSPLHF	TGTGCCAGCAGTGGACAGGGTGGCTCACCCCTCCACTTT
.	15	.	TRBJ1-5	TRBV6-6	CASKTENVGGQPQHF	TGTGCCAGCAAGACCGAGAACGTAGGGGGTCAGCCCCAGCATTTT
.	12	.	TRBJ2-7	TRBV5-4	CASSSGGDEQYF	TGTGCCAGCAGCTCTGGAGGGGACGAGCAGTACTTC
TRBD1	15	once	TRBJ1-6	TRBV7-3	CASRWAGQINSPLHF	TGTGCCAGCAGGTGGGCGGGACAGATAAATTCACCCCTCCACTTT
.	13	.	TRBJ1-1	TRBV15	CATSSWVGTEAFF	TGTGCCACCAGCAGTTGGGTGGGGACTGAAGCTTTCTTT
TRBD1	15	.	TRBJ1-4	TRBV5-4	CASSLDVRGNEKLFF	TGTGCCAGCAGCTTGGATGTCAGGGGGAATGAAAAACTGTTTTTT
TRBD2	16	.	TRBJ2-5	TRBV5-4	CASSLNGGGAGETQYF	TGTGCCAGCAGCTTGAATGGCGGGGGAGCGGGGGAGACCCAGTACTTC
.	17	.	TRBJ2-3	TRBV6-4	CASSDSSFRVQRGTQYF	TGTGCCAGCAGTGACTCGAGTTTCAGGGTTCAGAGGGGTACGCAGTATTTT
.	16	.	TRBJ1-6	TRBV10-3	CASQTRALRDNSPLHF	TGTGCCAGCCAGACTCGGGCCCTACGGGATAACTCACCCCTCCACTTT
.	16	.	TRBJ1-4	TRBV5-1	CASSPGDFATNEKLFF	TGCGCCAGCAGTCCTGGAGATTTTGCAACTAATGAAAAACTGTTTTTT
.	12	.	TRBJ2-3	TRBV2	CASGYSTDTQYF	TGTGCCAGCGGCTATAGCACAGATACGCAGTATTTT
TRBD1	13	.	TRBJ1-2	TRBV6-5	CASSEDRGYGYTF	TGTGCCAGCAGCGAAGACAGGGGTTATGGCTACACCTTC
TRBD2	15	.	TRBJ2-3	TRBV18	CASSPGRGEADTQYF	TGTGCCAGCTCACCGGGGAGGGGAGAGGCAGATACGCAGTATTTT
.	11	.	TRBJ1-6	TRBV6-6	CASSYRSPLHF	TGTGCCAGCAGTTACAGGTCACCCCTCCACTTT
.	15	.	TRBJ2-3	TRBV30	CAWSVGSSGTDTQYF	TGTGCCTGGAGTGTAGGGTCTAGCGGCACAGATACGCAGTATTTT
.	16	.	TRBJ1-1	TRBV7-2	CASSSGVGRSDSEAFF	TGTGCCAGCAGCTCCGGTGTGGGGCGGTCGGACAGTGAAGCTTTCTTT
TRBD1	10	.	TRBJ2-5	TRBV30	CAWGDRTQYF	TGTGCCTGGGGGGACAGGACCCAGTACTTC